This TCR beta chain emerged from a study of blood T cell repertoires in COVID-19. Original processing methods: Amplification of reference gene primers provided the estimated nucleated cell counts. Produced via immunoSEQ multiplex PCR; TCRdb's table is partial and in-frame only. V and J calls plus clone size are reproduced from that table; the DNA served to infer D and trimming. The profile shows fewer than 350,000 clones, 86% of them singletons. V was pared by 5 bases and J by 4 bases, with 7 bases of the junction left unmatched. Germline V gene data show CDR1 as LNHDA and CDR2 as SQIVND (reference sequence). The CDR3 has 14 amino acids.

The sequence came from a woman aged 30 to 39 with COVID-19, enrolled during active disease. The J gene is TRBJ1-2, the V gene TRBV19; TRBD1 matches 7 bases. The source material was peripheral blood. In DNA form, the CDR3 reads TGTGCCAGTAGTCCCTCGACAGGGAGCTATGGCTACACCTTC. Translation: CASSPSTGSYGYTF.